These T cell receptor beta chains were read from a single sample in a study of sequential checkpoint blockade in melanoma. Sequencing was performed with immunoSEQ multiplex PCR; in TCRdb, only in-frame clones are kept and a portion is missing. The table has under 6,000 clones, 25% to 40% seen once. The material was tumor tissue (inferred from file names), obtained from a patient given nivolumab and ipilimumab in sequence. These receptors were obtained from a human donor with melanoma. Each CDR3 is given with its conserved first and last residue. A D gene is named only where the DNA matches it firmly. Size tells how often a clone was seen (once, few, many) or the class of an expanded clone, and some rows leave it out.

TRBJ2-5 | 14 | . | TRBV5-1 | . | TGCGCCAGCAGCTCCGGGGTAGCCCAAGAGACCCAGTACTTC | CASSSGVAQETQYF
TRBJ1-3 | 15 | few | TRBV6-1 | . | TGTGCCAGCAGTGAAGAAGGGGATTCTGGAAACACCATATATTTT | CASSEEGDSGNTIYF
TRBJ1-4 | 15 | . | TRBV5-1 | . | TGCGCCAGCAGCTACACTTTTGCAACTAATGAAAAACTGTTTTTT | CASSYTFATNEKLFF
TRBJ2-2 | 14 | few | TRBV28 | . | TGTGCCATAAGAGGGACGGGGAACACCGGGGAGCTGTTTTTT | CAIRGTGNTGELFF
TRBJ2-1 | 14 | . | TRBV28 | TRBD1 | TGTGCCAGCCGCCTCAGGGGGTCCTACAATGAGCAGTTCTTC | CASRLRGSYNEQFF
TRBJ1-2 | 15 | . | TRBV5-1 | TRBD1 | TGCGCCAGCAGCCAAGAAGGGGGCAGAAGCTATGGCTACACCTTC | CASSQEGGRSYGYTF
TRBJ1-1 | 16 | few | TRBV1 | . | TGCGCCAGCAGCCAAGATATGGCAGGATTGAACACTGAAGCTTTCTTT | CASSQDMAGLNTEAFF
TRBJ2-1 | 15 | . | TRBV25-1 | . | TGTGCCAGCAGTGGGTACTCGAGCTCCTACAATGAGCAGTTCTTC | CASSGYSSSYNEQFF
TRBJ1-2 | 14 | few | TRBV7-7 | . | TGTGCCAGCAGCCGTTGGTCCCAAGGGGAAGGCTACACCTTC | CASSRWSQGEGYTF
TRBJ1-2 | 17 | . | TRBV28 | TRBD1 | TGTGCCAGCGGCGTTGGAGCAGGGGGCCATTTGTCCTATGGCTACACCTTC | CASGVGAGGHLSYGYTF
TRBJ2-1 | 13 | . | TRBV7-1 | . | TGTGCCAGCAGCTCCGGGTCCTACAATGAGCAGTTCTTC | CASSSGSYNEQFF
TRBJ1-5 | 14 | few | TRBV19 | . | TGTGCCAGTAGTATCACGGACGGGAATCAGCCCCAGCATTTT | CASSITDGNQPQHF
TRBJ2-1 | 16 | . | TRBV5-1 | TRBD2 | TGCGCCAGCAGCGCACTTTCTAGCGGGGGGGCCGATGAGCAGTTCTTC | CASSALSSGGADEQFF
TRBJ2-1 | 16 | . | TRBV10-2 | TRBD2 | TGCGCCATCAGTGGGGGACTAGCGGACCCCTACAATGAGCAGTTCTTC | CAISGGLADPYNEQFF
TRBJ2-1 | 16 | few | TRBV10-3 | . | TGTGCCATCAGTGAGCGGGGGGGACAGATTTACAATGAGCAGTTCTTC | CAISERGGQIYNEQFF
TRBJ2-3 | 16 | . | TRBV11-3 | TRBD2 | TGTGCCAGCAGCTTAAGGGGAGCGGGAGTTACAGATACGCAGTATTTT | CASSLRGAGVTDTQYF
TRBJ2-7 | 15 | . | TRBV19 | TRBD2 | TGTGCCAGTAGTATGGGACTAGCGGGGGCCTACGAGCAGTACTTC | CASSMGLAGAYEQYF
TRBJ2-7 | 14 | medium-sized | TRBV30 | . | TGTGCCTGGAGTGTTCCGGGCTTACTTTACGAGCAGTACTTC | CAWSVPGLLYEQYF
TRBJ1-4 | 16 | few | TRBV18 | . | TGTGCCAGCTCACCGACGGTGGGGCTGCGGGGTGAAAAACTGTTTTTT | CASSPTVGLRGEKLFF
TRBJ2-7 | 14 | . | TRBV5-1 | TRBD1 | TGCGCCAGCAGCTTGGCCCGGGACAGCTACGAGCAGTACTTC | CASSLARDSYEQYF
TRBJ2-2 | 16 | . | TRBV28 | TRBD1 | TGTGCCAGCAGCATTATACGAGGGGGCGTATCCGGGGAGCTGTTTTTT | CASSIIRGGVSGELFF
TRBJ1-1 | 14 | . | TRBV19 | . | TGTGCCAGTAGTAGGGGGGAGGAGTACACTGAAGCTTTCTTT | CASSRGEEYTEAFF
TRBJ2-1 | 16 | once | TRBV5-1 | . | TGCGCCAGCAGCTTGGCTGGGACACCCTATTACAATGAGCAGTTCTTC | CASSLAGTPYYNEQFF
TRBJ1-4 | 14 | . | TRBV28 | . | TGTGCCAGCAGGCAACGGGGTACTAATGAAAAACTGTTTTTT | CASRQRGTNEKLFF
TRBJ2-5 | 13 | few | TRBV5-4 | . | TGTGCCAGCAGCCGCAGGGGGGGAGAGACCCAGTACTTC | CASSRRGGETQYF
TRBJ2-3 | 14 | large | TRBV15 | . | TGTGCCACCAGCAGAGACGGGACTACAGATACGCAGTATTTT | CATSRDGTTDTQYF
TRBJ2-1 | 17 | . | TRBV15 | TRBD2 | TGTGCCACCAGCAGAGACGATCGGCGGGGGGTTAACAATGAGCAGTTCTTC | CATSRDDRRGVNNEQFF
TRBJ1-2 | 14 | . | TRBV28 | . | TGTGCCAGCAGTGCCCAGGGATCCTACTATGGCTACACCTTC | CASSAQGSYYGYTF
TRBJ2-1 | 12 | few | TRBV28 | . | TGTGCCAGCGGGGGACTGTCCGATGAGCAGTTCTTC | CASGGLSDEQFF
TRBJ1-1 | 12 | few | TRBV6-8 | . | TGTGCCAGCAGAGGGGTGGGGCCGATGGCTTTCTTT | CASRGVGPMAFF
TRBJ2-7 | 18 | . | TRBV23-1 | TRBD2 | TGCGCCAGCAGTCAATTAGCCCGCGGGAGGGGAGTTACCTACGAGCAGTACTTC | CASSQLARGRGVTYEQYF
TRBJ1-1 | 12 | . | TRBV29-1 | . | TGCAGCGCCCAGGGCCTGAACACTGAAGCTTTCTTT | CSAQGLNTEAFF